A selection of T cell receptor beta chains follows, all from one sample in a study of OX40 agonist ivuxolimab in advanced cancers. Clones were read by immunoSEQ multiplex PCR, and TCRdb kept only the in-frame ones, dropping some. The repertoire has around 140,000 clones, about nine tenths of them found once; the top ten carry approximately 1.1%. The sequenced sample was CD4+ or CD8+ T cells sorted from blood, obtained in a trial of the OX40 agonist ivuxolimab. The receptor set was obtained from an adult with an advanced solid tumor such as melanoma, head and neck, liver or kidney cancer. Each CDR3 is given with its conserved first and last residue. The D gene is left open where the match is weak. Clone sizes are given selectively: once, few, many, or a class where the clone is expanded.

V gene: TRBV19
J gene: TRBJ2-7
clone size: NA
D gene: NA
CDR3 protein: CASSIGLIESYEQYF
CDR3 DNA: TGTGCCAGTAGTATAGGGCTAATCGAGTCCTACGAGCAGTACTTC

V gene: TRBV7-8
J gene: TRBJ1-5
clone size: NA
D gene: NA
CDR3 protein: CASSLGSINQPQHF
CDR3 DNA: TGTGCCAGCAGCTTAGGCTCGATCAATCAGCCCCAGCATTTT

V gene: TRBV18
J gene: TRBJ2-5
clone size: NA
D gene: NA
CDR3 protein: CASSPLIAEETQYF
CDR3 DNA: TGTGCCAGCTCTCCCCTCATAGCGGAAGAGACCCAATACTTC

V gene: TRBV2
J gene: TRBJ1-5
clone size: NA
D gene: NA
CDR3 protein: CASHVQGGWQPQHF
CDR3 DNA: TGTGCCAGCCATGTACAGGGAGGATGGCAGCCCCAGCATTTT

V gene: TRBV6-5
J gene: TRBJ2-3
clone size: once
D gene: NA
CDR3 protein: CASSFSGKWADTQYF
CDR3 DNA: TGTGCCAGCAGTTTTAGCGGCAAATGGGCAGATACGCAGTATTTT

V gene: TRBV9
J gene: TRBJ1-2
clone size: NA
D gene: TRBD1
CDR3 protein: CASSSGQGRVGYTF
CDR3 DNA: TGTGCCAGCAGCTCGGGACAGGGGAGGGTTGGCTACACCTTC

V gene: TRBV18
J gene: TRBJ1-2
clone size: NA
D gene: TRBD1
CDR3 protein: CASSPQRQGGYTF
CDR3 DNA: TGTGCCAGCTCACCACAACGACAGGGCGGCTACACCTTC

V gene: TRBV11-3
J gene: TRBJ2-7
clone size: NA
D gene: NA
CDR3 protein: CASRSRTGEQYF
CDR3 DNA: TGTGCCAGCAGGAGTAGGACGGGAGAGCAGTACTTC

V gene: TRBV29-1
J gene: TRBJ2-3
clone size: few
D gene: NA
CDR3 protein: CSVAGAGSTDTQYF
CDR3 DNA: TGCAGCGTTGCCGGGGCGGGGAGCACAGATACGCAGTATTTT

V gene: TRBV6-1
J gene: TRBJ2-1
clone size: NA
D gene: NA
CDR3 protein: CASRQQGSWNEQFF
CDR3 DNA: TGTGCCAGCAGACAGCAGGGATCGTGGAATGAGCAGTTCTTC

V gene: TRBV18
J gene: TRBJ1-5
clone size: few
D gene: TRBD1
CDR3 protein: CASSPTGTGDQPQHF
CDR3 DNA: TGTGCCAGCTCACCCACCGGGACAGGGGACCAGCCCCAGCATTTT

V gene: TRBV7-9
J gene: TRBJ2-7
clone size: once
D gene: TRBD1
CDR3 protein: CASSSPGTGLYEQYF
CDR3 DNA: TGTGCCAGCAGCTCCCCCGGGACAGGGTTATACGAGCAGTACTTC

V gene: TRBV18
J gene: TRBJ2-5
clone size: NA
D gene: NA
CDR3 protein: CASSLSGPQETQYF
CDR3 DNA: TGTGCCAGCTCCCTATCGGGGCCACAAGAGACCCAGTACTTC

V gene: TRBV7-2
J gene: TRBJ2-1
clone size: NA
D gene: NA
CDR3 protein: CASSLGSSPLEQFF
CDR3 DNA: TGTGCCAGCAGCTTGGGATCTTCCCCTCTAGAGCAGTTCTTC

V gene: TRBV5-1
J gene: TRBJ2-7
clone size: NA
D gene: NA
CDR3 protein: CASSWGQEGEQYF
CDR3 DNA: TGCGCCAGCAGCTGGGGTCAAGAGGGCGAGCAGTACTTC

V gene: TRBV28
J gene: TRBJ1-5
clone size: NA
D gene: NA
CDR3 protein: CASSSPGHSNQPQHF
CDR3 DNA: TGTGCCAGCAGTTCCCCGGGCCATAGCAATCAGCCCCAGCATTTT

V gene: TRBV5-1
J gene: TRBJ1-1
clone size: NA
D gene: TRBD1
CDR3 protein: CASYRGSNTEAFF
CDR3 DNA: TGCGCCAGTTACAGGGGGTCGAACACTGAAGCTTTCTTT

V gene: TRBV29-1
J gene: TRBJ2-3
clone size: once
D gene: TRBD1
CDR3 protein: CSVVRGIGWDTQYF
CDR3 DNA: TGCAGCGTTGTCAGGGGGATCGGTTGGGATACGCAGTATTTT

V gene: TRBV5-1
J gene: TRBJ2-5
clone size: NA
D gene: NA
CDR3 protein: CASSYREKETQYF
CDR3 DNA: TGCGCCAGCAGCTACCGGGAGAAAGAGACCCAGTACTTC

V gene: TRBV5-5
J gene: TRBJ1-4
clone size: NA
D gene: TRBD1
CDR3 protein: CASSAETGAAATNEKLFF
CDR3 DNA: TGTGCCAGCAGCGCTGAGACAGGGGCGGCTGCAACTAATGAAAAACTGTTTTTT

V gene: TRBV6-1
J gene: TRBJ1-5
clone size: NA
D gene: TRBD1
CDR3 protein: CASSVDRSGQPQHF
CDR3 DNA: TGTGCCAGCAGTGTGGACAGGTCGGGTCAGCCCCAGCATTTT

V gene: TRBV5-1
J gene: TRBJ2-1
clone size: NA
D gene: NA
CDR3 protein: CASSPWDTYNEQFF
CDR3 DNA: TGCGCCAGCAGCCCCTGGGACACCTACAATGAGCAGTTCTTC

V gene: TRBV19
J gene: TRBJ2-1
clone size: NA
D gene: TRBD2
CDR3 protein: CASSIGPSGREEQFF
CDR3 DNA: TGTGCCAGTAGTATAGGGCCTAGCGGGAGGGAGGAGCAGTTCTTC

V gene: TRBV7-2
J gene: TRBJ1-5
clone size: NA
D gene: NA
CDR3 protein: CASSPLYGGGNQPQHF
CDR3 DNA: TGTGCCAGCAGCCCATTATATGGGGGAGGCAATCAGCCCCAGCATTTT

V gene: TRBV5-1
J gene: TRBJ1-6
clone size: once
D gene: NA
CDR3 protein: CASSSAQGPNDSPLHF
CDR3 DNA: TGCGCCAGCAGTTCGGCACAGGGCCCGAATGATTCACCCCTCCACTTT

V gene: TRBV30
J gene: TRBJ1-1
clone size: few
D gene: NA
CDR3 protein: CAWSVQDDTEAFF
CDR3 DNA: TGTGCCTGGAGTGTACAGGACGACACTGAAGCTTTCTTT

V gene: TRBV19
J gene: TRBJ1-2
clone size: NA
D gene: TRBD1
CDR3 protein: CASAQDRAYYGYTF
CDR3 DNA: TGTGCCAGTGCTCAGGACAGGGCTTACTATGGCTACACCTTC

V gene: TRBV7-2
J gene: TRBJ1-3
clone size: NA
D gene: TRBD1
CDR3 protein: CASSSKGAPQGSGNTIYF
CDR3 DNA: TGTGCCAGCAGCTCAAAGGGGGCCCCACAGGGTTCTGGAAACACCATATATTTT

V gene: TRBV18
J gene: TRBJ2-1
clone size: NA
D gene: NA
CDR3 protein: CASSITWDPTYNEQFF
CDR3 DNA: TGTGCCAGCTCCATAACCTGGGATCCCACCTACAATGAGCAGTTCTTC

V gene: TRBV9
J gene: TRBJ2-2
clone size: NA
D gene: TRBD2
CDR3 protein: CASSVATGTSVPKAGELFF
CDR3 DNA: TGTGCCAGCAGCGTAGCTACTGGGACTAGCGTTCCAAAGGCCGGGGAGCTGTTTTTT

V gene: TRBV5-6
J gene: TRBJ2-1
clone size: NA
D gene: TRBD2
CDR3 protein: CASQPLGGRVYNEQFF
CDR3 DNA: TGTGCCAGCCAGCCCCTGGGCGGGAGGGTTTACAATGAGCAGTTCTTC

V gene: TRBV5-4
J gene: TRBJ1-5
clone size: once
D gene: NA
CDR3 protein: CASSLWGKDQPQHF
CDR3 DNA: TGTGCCAGCAGCTTGTGGGGGAAGGATCAGCCCCAGCATTTT

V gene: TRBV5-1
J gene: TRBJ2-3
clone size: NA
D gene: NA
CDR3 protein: CASSSSSGGTDTQYF
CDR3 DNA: TGCGCCAGCAGCTCGTCGTCGGGGGGCACAGATACGCAGTATTTT

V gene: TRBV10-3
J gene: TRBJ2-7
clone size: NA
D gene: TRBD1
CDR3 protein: CAISEGQGRTYEQYF
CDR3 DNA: TGTGCCATCAGTGAAGGACAGGGTCGAACCTACGAGCAGTACTTC

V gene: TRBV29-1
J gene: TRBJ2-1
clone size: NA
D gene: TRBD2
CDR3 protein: CSGGLVNEQFF
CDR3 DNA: TGCAGCGGTGGACTAGTCAATGAGCAGTTCTTC

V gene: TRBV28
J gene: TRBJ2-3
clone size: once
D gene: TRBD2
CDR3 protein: CASSFSGRSDTQYF
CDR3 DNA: TGTGCCAGCAGTTTCAGCGGGAGATCCGATACGCAGTATTTT

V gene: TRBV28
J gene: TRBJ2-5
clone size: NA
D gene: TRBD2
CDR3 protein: CASSGTPGLARRWETQYF
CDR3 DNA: TGTGCCAGCAGCGGGACTCCGGGACTAGCCCGCCGGTGGGAGACCCAGTACTTC

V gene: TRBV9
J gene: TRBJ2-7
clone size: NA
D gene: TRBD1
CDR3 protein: CASSVDRGEQYF
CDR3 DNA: TGTGCCAGCAGCGTTGACAGGGGAGAGCAGTACTTC

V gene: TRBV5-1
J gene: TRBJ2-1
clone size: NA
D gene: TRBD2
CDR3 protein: CASSLNFAGGVDNEQFF
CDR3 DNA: TGCGCCAGCAGCTTAAACTTTGCGGGAGGGGTCGACAATGAGCAGTTCTTC

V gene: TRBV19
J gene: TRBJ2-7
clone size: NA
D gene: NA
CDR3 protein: CASSTSGTVSYEQYF
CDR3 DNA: TGTGCCAGTAGCACATCAGGGACGGTCTCCTACGAGCAGTACTTC

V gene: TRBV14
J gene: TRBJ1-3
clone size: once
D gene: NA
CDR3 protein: CASSQRTVSGNTIYF
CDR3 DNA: TGTGCCAGCAGCCAACGGACAGTATCTGGAAACACCATATATTTT